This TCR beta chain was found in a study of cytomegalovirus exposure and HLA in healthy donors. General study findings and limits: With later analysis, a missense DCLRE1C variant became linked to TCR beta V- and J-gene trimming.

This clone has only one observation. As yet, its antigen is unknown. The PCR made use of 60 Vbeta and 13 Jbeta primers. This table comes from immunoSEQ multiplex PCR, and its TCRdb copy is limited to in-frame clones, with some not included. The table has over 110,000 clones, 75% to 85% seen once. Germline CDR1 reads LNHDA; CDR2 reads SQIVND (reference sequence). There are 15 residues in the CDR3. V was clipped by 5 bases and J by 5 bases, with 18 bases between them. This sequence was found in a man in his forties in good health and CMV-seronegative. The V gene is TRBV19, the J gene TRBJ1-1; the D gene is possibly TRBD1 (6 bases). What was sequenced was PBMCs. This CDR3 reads CASSPRTAPGTEAFF. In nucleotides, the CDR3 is TGTGCCAGTAGTCCCCGGACAGCTCCGGGAACTGAAGCTTTCTTT.